Following are 30 T cell receptor beta chains from one sample sequenced in a study of cytomegalovirus exposure and HLA in healthy donors. It was with 60 Vbeta and 13 Jbeta primers that the PCR ran. The repertoire was sequenced with immunoSEQ multiplex PCR; TCRdb's copy has only in-frame clones and lacks some. Here the sample spans about 140,000 clones, approximately 80% being singletons. Material for sequencing was PBMCs. The receptors derive from a man in his fifties or sixties in good health and CMV-seronegative.

This clone was picked up a small number of times. The chain links TRBV9 to TRBJ1-6, with D maybe TRBD1 (5 bases). The CDR3 spans 14 residues. Deletions cut 3 bases from V and 9 bases from J, with 13 bases between. Germline values: CDR1 SGDLS, CDR2 YYNGEE. The CDR3 DNA follows: TGTGCCAGCAGCGATGTAGGGGCTGGTTCACCCCTCCACTTT. It translates to CASSDVGAGSPLHF.

The J gene is TRBJ1-2, the V gene TRBV11-3; perhaps TRBD1 as D (6 bases). This CDR3 is 18 amino acids long. Germline-derived CDR1 and CDR2 are SGHNT and YENEEA. V shed 5 bases and J shed 3 bases, with 25 bases lying between them. The CDR3, as DNA: TGTGCCAGCAGCCACCGGGGGGCCTCGGGGCAACTATACTATGGCTACACCTTC. It codes for CASSHRGASGQLYYGYTF.

The V and J genes are TRBV29-1 and TRBJ1-1, with 9 bases identical to TRBD1. The CDR3 contains 13 residues. Germline V CDR1 and CDR2: SQVTM, ANQGSEA. Trimming at V came to 4 bases and at J to 5 bases, leaving 5 bases not matched to a gene. DNA of the CDR3: TGCAGCGTTGGCGGACAGGGGTGGACTGAAGCTTTCTTT. Translating gives CSVGGQGWTEAFF.

The V and J genes are TRBV5-1 and TRBJ1-4, with D perhaps TRBD1 (6 bases). The CDR3 is made up of 15 amino acids. CDR1 is SGHRS, CDR2 YFSETQ, per germline. V lost 0 bases, J lost 5 bases, and 11 bases lay in between. The CDR3 DNA follows: TGCGCCAGCAGCTTGGAGGGGGAGCCAAATGAAAAACTGTTTTTT. Protein sequence: CASSLEGEPNEKLFF.

The J gene is TRBJ2-2, the V gene TRBV6-5, with D unresolved. Germline V CDR1 and CDR2: MNHEY, SVGAGI. The CDR3 sequence is 13 residues long. Between the trimmed V and J ends, which lost 6 bases and 1 base, there was a span of 6 bases. The CDR3: CASSPLNTGELFF. The CDR3 coding sequence is TGTGCCAGCAGCCCTCTGAACACCGGGGAGCTGTTTTTT.

As DNA, the CDR3 is TGTGCCAGCAGCTTAGGTGTACTAGCGGGAGGTGCAGATACGCAGTATTTT. Its protein product is CASSLGVLAGGADTQYF. The chain links TRBV11-3 to TRBJ2-3, with 12 positions matching TRBD2. CDR3 length: 17 amino acids. Germline CDR1 reads SGHNT; CDR2 reads YENEEA. Trimming took 1 base from V and 4 from J; bases not matched to a gene: 6. The full variable domain, its missing parts supplied by reference TRBV11-3 and TRBJ2-3, is EAGVVQSPRYKIIEKKQPVAFWCNPISGHNTLYWYLQNLGQGPELLIRYENEEAVDDSQLPKDRFSAERLKGVDSTLKIQPAELGDSAVYLCASSLGVLAGGADTQYFGPGTRLTVL.

This clone has more than one count but fewer than ten. CDR3 loop: CASSTGANYGYTF. The DNA of the CDR3 is TGTGCCAGTTCGACAGGCGCAAACTATGGCTACACCTTC. V is TRBV6-5 and J is TRBJ1-2, with a tentative D call TRBD1 (6 bases). The CDR3 is 13 residues long. V lost 9 bases and J 2 bases, leaving 13 bases between the germline ends. The germline V gene has CDR1 MNHEY and CDR2 SVGAGI.

This chain connects TRBV28 to TRBJ2-7; perhaps TRBD1 as D (6 bases). The V and J ends lost 6 bases and 4 bases respectively, with 10 bases between them. The germline V gene has CDR1 MDHEN and CDR2 SYDVKM. CDR3 length equals 12 residues. The chain's CDR3 is CASRLGQYEQYF. The CDR3 nucleotides read TGTGCCAGCAGGCTTGGACAGTACGAGCAGTACTTC.

The chain uses TRBV7-2 and TRBJ1-4; D might be TRBD1 (6 bases). In germline, CDR1 is SGHTA, CDR2 FQGNSA. V lost 5 bases and J lost 2, with 15 bases in between. The CDR3 is 16 amino acids. CDR3 in amino acids: CASSLTYRDTNEKLFF. DNA of the CDR3: TGTGCCAGCAGCCTGACTTACAGGGACACTAATGAAAAACTGTTTTTT. The whole variable domain, remainder taken from reference TRBV7-2 and TRBJ1-4, is GAGVSQSPSNKVTEKGKDVELRCDPISGHTALYWYRQSLGQGLEFLIYFQGNSAPDKSGLPSDRFSAERTGGSVSTLTIQRTQQEDSAVYLCASSLTYRDTNEKLFFGSGTQLSVL.

The chain is built from TRBV18 and TRBJ1-2; D gene unclear. Germline V gene sequence: CDR1 KGHSH, CDR2 LQKENI. The CDR3 loop spans 12 amino acids. V dropped 5 bases and J dropped 4 bases, with 8 bases sitting between them. The CDR3 spells CASSVLGYGYTF. CDR3 in DNA: TGTGCCAGCTCAGTACTAGGCTATGGCTACACCTTC.

This clone was recorded once. The chain joins TRBV18 to TRBJ1-6; TRBD1 matches 8 bases. There are 15 residues in the CDR3. V was pared by 3 bases and J by 7 bases, with 5 bases of the junction left unmatched. The germline V gene has CDR1 KGHSH and CDR2 LQKENI. CDR3 DNA sequence: TGTGCCAGCTCACCGGACAGGGTCGGCAATTCACCCCTCCACTTT. It codes for CASSPDRVGNSPLHF.

On this clone itself: A read error may produce the germline difference seen at one junction end. The CDR3 nucleotides are TGTGCCAGCAGTTCGCCCGGGACAGGGTATGACTACACCTTC. Translation: CASSSPGTGYDYTF. The gene calls are TRBV28 and TRBJ1-2; 9 bases map to TRBD1. CDR3 length: 14 residues. Germline assignment: CDR1 MDHEN and CDR2 SYDVKM.

This clone was seen just once. The CDR3 here is CASSPDRERRYTF. CDR3 sequence (DNA): TGTGCCAGCAGTCCGGACAGGGAGCGGAGGTACACCTTC. The chain couples TRBV7-9 to TRBJ1-2; 8 bases are shared with TRBD1. Germline V gene lookup returns CDR1 SEHNR and CDR2 FQNEAQ (reference sequence). This CDR3 is 13 amino acids long. J gave up 11 bases and V 6 bases, and 11 bases lay outside the gene matches.

The V gene is TRBV5-1, the J gene TRBJ1-3; tentative D call: TRBD1 (5 bases). This CDR3 has 17 residues. In germline, CDR1 is SGHRS, CDR2 YFSETQ. The ends were cut back, 4 bases at V and 0 bases at J, with 17 bases in the middle. The CDR3 sequence: CASSRWPTQDSGNTIYF. The CDR3 DNA reads TGCGCCAGCAGCAGATGGCCCACACAGGACTCTGGAAACACCATATATTTT.

V is TRBV6-1 and J is TRBJ2-7; 7 bases match TRBD2. Per germline, CDR1 MNHNS and CDR2 SASEGT. This CDR3 is 15 amino acids long. V lost 3 bases, J lost 4 bases, and 9 bases stayed unmatched. In nucleotides, the CDR3 is TGTGCCAGCAGTGATGGCGGGGGTCAGAATTACGAGCAGTACTTC. Translating gives CASSDGGGQNYEQYF.

The chain couples TRBV29-1 to TRBJ2-1, with 10 bases fitting TRBD1. CDR1 is SQVTM, CDR2 ANQGSEA, per germline. This CDR3 comprises 16 residues. Trimming took 8 bases from V and 3 from J; bases not matched to a gene: 13. The CDR3 is CSLQALGTGDYNEQFF. CDR3 coding DNA: TGCAGCTTACAGGCACTCGGGACAGGGGACTACAATGAGCAGTTCTTC.

This sequence joins TRBV30 and TRBJ2-5; 10 nucleotides line up with TRBD1. CDR1 and CDR2 from the germline V gene are GTSNPN and SVGIG (reference sequence). V was clipped by 1 base and J by 5 bases; unmatched bases: 4. The CDR3 is 14 amino acids. The CDR3 DNA sequence: TGTGCCTGGAGTGGACAGGGGGCGCGGGAGACCCAGTACTTC. Protein: CAWSGQGARETQYF.

This chain joins TRBV7-8 and TRBJ1-4; the D is unclear. The CDR3 spans 13 residues. V was pared by 2 bases and J by 8 bases, with 9 bases between. In germline, CDR1 is SGHVS, CDR2 FQNEAQ. CDR3 region: CASSLQRQEKLFF. CDR3 DNA: TGTGCCAGCAGCTTACAGCGCCAGGAAAAACTGTTTTTT.

V usage is TRBV7-3 and J usage is TRBJ1-2; 7 bases map to TRBD1. The CDR3 loop spans 13 amino acids. After removal of 4 bases from V and 8 bases from J, the junction contained 7 bases not matched to a gene. Germline V CDR1 and CDR2: SGHTA, FQGTGA. The CDR3 region has the DNA TGTGCCAGCAGCTCCGACAGGGAGCAAGGCTACACCTTC. It yields the protein CASSSDREQGYTF.

Remarks on this clone: Other DNA sequences within the sample encode an identical CDR3. V and J are TRBV9 and TRBJ2-7, with D possibly TRBD1 on 6 matching bases. Germline-derived CDR1 and CDR2 are SGDLS and YYNGEE. The CDR3 has 14 residues. Trimming shortened V by 0 bases and J by 0 bases, and 7 bases separated the two germline ends. This CDR3 is CASSVEGVSYEQYF. The DNA of the CDR3 is TGTGCCAGCAGCGTAGAGGGGGTCTCCTACGAGCAGTACTTC.

The chain links TRBV5-5 to TRBJ1-2; a possible D gene is TRBD1 (5 bases). The CDR3 extends over 13 amino acids. Germline lookup yields CDR1 SGHKS and CDR2 YYEKEE (reference sequence). V lost 4 bases and J lost 2, with 9 bases in between. The CDR3 here is CASSIQENYGYTF. The CDR3 coding sequence is TGTGCCAGCAGCATACAGGAAAACTATGGCTACACCTTC.

The J gene is TRBJ2-3, the V gene TRBV10-2, with 10 bases lining up with TRBD2. The CDR3 has 13 amino acids. CDR1 is WSHSY, CDR2 SAAADI, per germline. The V segment lost 6 bases and the J segment 4 bases; nucleotides outside the gene matches: 1. DNA of the CDR3: TGCGCCAGCAGCCTAGCGGGAGCAGATACGCAGTATTTT. Protein product: CASSLAGADTQYF.

The chain couples TRBV7-2 to TRBJ2-7, with D tentatively TRBD2 (6 bases). CDR3 length: 13 amino acids. The V and J ends lost 1 base and 7 bases respectively, with 11 bases between them. Germline V gene data show CDR1 as SGHTA and CDR2 as FQGNSA. The CDR3 is CASSLEAGYEQYF. The CDR3 DNA reads as TGTGCCAGCAGCTTAGAGGCGGGATATGAGCAGTACTTC.

This rearrangement joins TRBV7-2 to TRBJ2-5, with no clear D. Deletions cut 4 bases from V and 4 bases from J, with 10 bases between. CDR3 length equals 13 residues. The germline V gene has CDR1 SGHTA and CDR2 FQGNSA. The CDR3 is CASSSVPPETQYF. The CDR3 DNA reads TGTGCCAGCAGCTCTGTCCCCCCAGAGACCCAGTACTTC.

V and J are TRBV6-1 and TRBJ2-5; 12 bases map to TRBD1. Germline V gives CDR1 MNHNS, CDR2 SASEGT. V lost 2 bases to trimming and J lost 5 bases; unmatched junction nucleotides: 6. The CDR3 has 16 amino acids. DNA for the CDR3: TGTGCCAGCAGTGAACCCCGGGACAGGGGGCGGGAGACCCAGTACTTC. This encodes CASSEPRDRGRETQYF.

This clone was observed once. This chain links TRBV30 with TRBJ1-4; unclear D gene. The CDR3 length is 15 residues. Per germline, CDR1 GTSNPN and CDR2 SVGIG (reference sequence). Trimming removed 0 bases from V and 2 bases from J, with 10 bases in between. The CDR3 spells CAWSVFQVTNEKLFF. CDR3 DNA sequence: TGTGCCTGGAGTGTTTTCCAGGTTACTAATGAAAAACTGTTTTTT.

The chain carries TRBV7-3 and TRBJ1-6, with TRBD1 as a possible D gene (6 bases). Germline V gene sequence: CDR1 SGHTA, CDR2 FQGTGA. This CDR3 region has 13 residues. Trimming took 3 bases from V and 7 from J, leaving 7 bases between them. CDR3 amino acids: CASSFGQNSPLHF. In DNA form, the CDR3 reads TGTGCCAGCAGCTTCGGACAGAATTCACCCCTCCACTTT.

V is TRBV6-1 and J is TRBJ1-2, with 7 bases identical to TRBD1. Unmatched junction bases numbered 4, after V lost 1 base and J lost 8 bases. Germline values: CDR1 MNHNS, CDR2 SASEGT. This CDR3 spans 13 amino acids. The CDR3 nucleotides read TGTGCCAGCAGTGAAGGACAGGGCAGGGGCTACACCTTC. Translation: CASSEGQGRGYTF.

The chain has TRBV11-3 and TRBJ1-1; maybe TRBD1 (6 bases). Per germline, CDR1 SGHNT and CDR2 YENEEA. This CDR3 is 13 amino acids long. With 4 bases removed from V and 4 bases from J, the gap between germline ends came to 10 bases. The CDR3 protein is CASSYTGSTEAFF. Written as DNA, the CDR3 is TGTGCCAGCAGCTATACAGGGTCCACTGAAGCTTTCTTT. Complete variable domain (other parts from reference TRBV11-3 and TRBJ1-1): EAGVVQSPRYKIIEKKQPVAFWCNPISGHNTLYWYLQNLGQGPELLIRYENEEAVDDSQLPKDRFSAERLKGVDSTLKIQPAELGDSAVYLCASSYTGSTEAFFGQGTRLTVV.

This clone has only a few counts. The chain employs TRBV25-1 and TRBJ1-1, with a weak D call TRBD1 (6 bases). The CDR3 totals 13 residues. Per germline, CDR1 MGHDK and CDR2 SYGVNS. V shed 8 bases and J shed 6 bases, with 16 bases lying between them. In DNA, the CDR3 is TGTGCCAGCGGGGGGGCCGGGGGCGCTGAAGCTTTCTTT. Amino acid sequence: CASGGAGGAEAFF.